This entry concerns a single TCR beta chain. Its antigen is not identified. This CDR3 comprises 14 residues. The germline V and J ends were trimmed by 0 bases and 7 bases, with 7 bases remaining between them. The germline CDR1 and CDR2 sequences are MNHEY and SVGAGI. Repertoires were generated with immunoSEQ multiplex PCR, while TCRdb's copy carries only in-frame clones and drops some. The top ten clones hold less than 25% of a sample with approximately 25,000 clones, 65% to 85% of them seen once. The data are from a study of lymphopenia after photon versus proton radiotherapy. Study-level results: Larger post-nadir TCR diversity loss correlated inversely with survival in deceased patients. After lymphocyte nadir, photon-treated repertoires showed oligoclonal expansion, especially CD8+ Temra.

The rearrangement uses TRBV6-5 and TRBJ1-6; D is unclear. The receptor was isolated from a woman between 65 and 79 years old with pancreatic cancer. Sample: peripheral blood, taken from a patient treated with proton-based radiotherapy. In DNA form, the CDR3 reads TGTGCCAGCAGTTACTCCCCAGACAATTCACCCCTCCACTTT. It codes for CASSYSPDNSPLHF.